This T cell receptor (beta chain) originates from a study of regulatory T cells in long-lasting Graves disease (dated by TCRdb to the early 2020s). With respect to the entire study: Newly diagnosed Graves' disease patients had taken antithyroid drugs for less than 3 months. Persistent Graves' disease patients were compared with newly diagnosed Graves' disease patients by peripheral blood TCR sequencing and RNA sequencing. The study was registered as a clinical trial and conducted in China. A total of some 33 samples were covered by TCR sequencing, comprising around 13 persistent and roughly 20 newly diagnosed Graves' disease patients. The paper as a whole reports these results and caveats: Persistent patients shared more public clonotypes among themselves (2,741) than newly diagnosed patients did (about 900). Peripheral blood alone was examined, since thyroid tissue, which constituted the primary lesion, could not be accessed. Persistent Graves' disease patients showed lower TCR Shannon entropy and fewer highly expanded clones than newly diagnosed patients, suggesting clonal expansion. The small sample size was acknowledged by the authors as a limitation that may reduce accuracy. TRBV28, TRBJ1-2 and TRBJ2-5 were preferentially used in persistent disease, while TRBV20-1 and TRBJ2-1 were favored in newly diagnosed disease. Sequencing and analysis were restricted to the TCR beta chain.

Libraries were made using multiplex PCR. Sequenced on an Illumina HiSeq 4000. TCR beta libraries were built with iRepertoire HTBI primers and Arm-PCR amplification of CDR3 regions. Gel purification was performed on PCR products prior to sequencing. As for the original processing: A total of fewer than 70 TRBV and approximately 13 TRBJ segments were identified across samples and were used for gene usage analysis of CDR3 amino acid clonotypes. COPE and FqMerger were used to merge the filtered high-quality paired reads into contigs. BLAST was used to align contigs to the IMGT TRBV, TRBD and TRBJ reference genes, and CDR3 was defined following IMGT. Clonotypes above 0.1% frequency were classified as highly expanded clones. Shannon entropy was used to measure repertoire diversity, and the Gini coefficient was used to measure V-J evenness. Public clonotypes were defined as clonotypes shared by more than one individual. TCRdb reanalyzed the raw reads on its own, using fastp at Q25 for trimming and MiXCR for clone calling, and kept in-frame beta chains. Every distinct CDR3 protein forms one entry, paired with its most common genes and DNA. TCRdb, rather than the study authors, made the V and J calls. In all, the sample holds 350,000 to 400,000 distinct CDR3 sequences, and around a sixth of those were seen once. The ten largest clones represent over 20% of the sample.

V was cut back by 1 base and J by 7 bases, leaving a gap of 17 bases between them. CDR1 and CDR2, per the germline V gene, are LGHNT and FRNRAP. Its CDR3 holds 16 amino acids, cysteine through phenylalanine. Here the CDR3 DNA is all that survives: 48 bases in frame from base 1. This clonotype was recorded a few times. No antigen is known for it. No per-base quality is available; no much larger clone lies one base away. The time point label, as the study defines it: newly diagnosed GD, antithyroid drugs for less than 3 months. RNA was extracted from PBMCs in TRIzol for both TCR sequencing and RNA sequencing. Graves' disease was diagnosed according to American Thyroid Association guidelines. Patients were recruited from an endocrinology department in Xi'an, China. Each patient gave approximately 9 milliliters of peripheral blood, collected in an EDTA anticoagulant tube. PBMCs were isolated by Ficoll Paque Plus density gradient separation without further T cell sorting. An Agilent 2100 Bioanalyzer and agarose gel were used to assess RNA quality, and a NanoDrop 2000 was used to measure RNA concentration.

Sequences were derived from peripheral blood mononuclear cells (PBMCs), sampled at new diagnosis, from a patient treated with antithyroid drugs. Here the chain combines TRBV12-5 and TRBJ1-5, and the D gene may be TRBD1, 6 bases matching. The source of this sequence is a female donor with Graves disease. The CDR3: CASGLAPRGAEQPQHF. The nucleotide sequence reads TGTGCTAGTGGTTTGGCACCTCGGGGGGCGGAACAGCCCCAGCATTTT.